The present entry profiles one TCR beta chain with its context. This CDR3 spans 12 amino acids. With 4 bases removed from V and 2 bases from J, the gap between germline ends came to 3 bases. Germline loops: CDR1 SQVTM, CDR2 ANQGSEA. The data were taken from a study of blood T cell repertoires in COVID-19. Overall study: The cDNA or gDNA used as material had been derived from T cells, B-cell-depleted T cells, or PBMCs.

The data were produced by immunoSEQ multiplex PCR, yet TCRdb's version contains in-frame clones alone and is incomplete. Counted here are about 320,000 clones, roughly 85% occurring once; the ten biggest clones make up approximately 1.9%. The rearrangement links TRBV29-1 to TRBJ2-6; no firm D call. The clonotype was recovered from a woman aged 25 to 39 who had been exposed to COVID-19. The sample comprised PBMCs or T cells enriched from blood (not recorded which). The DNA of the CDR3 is TGCAGCGTTGTAGCTGGGGCCAACGTCCTGACTTTC. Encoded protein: CSVVAGANVLTF.